This T cell receptor beta chain emerged from a study of CD8 T cells in Susac syndrome. Random hexamers served to reverse transcribe roughly 0.5 to 1 ug RNA. TCRdb reprocessed the immunoSEQ multiplex PCR reads with MiXCR, giving one entry per CDR3 protein. This sample has around 200,000 distinct CDR3 sequences, with 85% to 95% found just once. The CDR3 sequence is 13 residues long. V was clipped by 6 bases and J by 1 base; unmatched bases: 3. CDR1 and CDR2 (germline): MNHNS, SASEGT. Sequencing of TCR beta was undertaken in CD8+ and CD4+ T cells derived from blood. This sequence joins TRBV6-1 and TRBJ2-7, with 7 nucleotides matching TRBD1. Sequencing was carried out using CD4+ T cells from PBMCs. The clonotype originates from a human donor with multiple sclerosis. The CDR3 nucleotides are TGTGCCAGCAGCCAGGGACAGTCCTACGAGCAGTACGTC. It is translated as CASSQGQSYEQYV.